One and the same sample provided the 24 T cell receptor beta chains below, sequenced in a study of blood T cell repertoires in COVID-19. Produced via immunoSEQ multiplex PCR; TCRdb's table is partial and in-frame only. The repertoire has a few hundred thousand clones, approximately 83% of them found once; the top ten carry roughly 1.9%. Sequencing was performed on peripheral blood. These receptors came from a man aged 25 to 40 who had recovered from COVID-19.

This clone appeared once. The V and J genes are TRBV5-4 and TRBJ1-3, with D unclear. Germline V gene sequence: CDR1 SGHNT, CDR2 YYREEE (reference sequence). This CDR3 has 14 residues. Trimming stripped 0 bases from V and 0 bases from J, with 4 bases between. The CDR3 coding sequence is TGTGCCAGCAGCTTGGTCGGCTCTGGAAACACCATATATTTT. It codes for CASSLVGSGNTIYF. Variable domain in full (rest from reference TRBV5-4 and TRBJ1-3): ETGVTQSPTHLIKTRGQQVTLRCSSQSGHNTVSWYQQALGQGPQFIFQYYREEENGRGNFPPRFSGLQFPNYSSELNVNALELDDSALYLCASSLVGSGNTIYFGEGSWLTVV.

The chain couples TRBV3-1 (or the pseudogene TRBV3-2) to TRBJ2-2, with 9 bases that match TRBD2. V trimming: 0 bases; J trimming: 6 bases; junction bases outside the gene matches: 5. The length of the CDR3 is 16 residues. Germline-derived CDR1 and CDR2 are LGHDT and YNNKEL (reference sequence). CDR3 protein: CASSQEGGGAPGELFF. CDR3 nucleotides: TGTGCCAGCAGCCAAGAGGGCGGGGGGGCCCCCGGGGAGCTGTTTTTT.

V is TRBV6-5 and J is TRBJ1-5; 7 bases are shared with TRBD1. Germline V gene data show CDR1 as MNHEY and CDR2 as SVGAGI. The V and J ends lost 6 bases and 3 bases, in that order; junction bases with no gene match: 8. CDR3 length: 15 amino acids. DNA of the CDR3: TGTGCCAGCAGGGCGATGGACAGGCTCAATCAGCCCCAGCATTTT. Translating gives CASRAMDRLNQPQHF.

The chain combines TRBV9 with TRBJ1-5; possible D gene TRBD1, 5 bases. The germline gives CDR1 SGDLS, CDR2 YYNGEE. The CDR3 has 13 amino acids. With 0 bases removed from V and 12 bases from J, the gap between germline ends came to 13 bases. The CDR3 DNA is TGTGCCAGCAGCGTAGCTACGGGGGGGATCCAGCATTTT. This gives the protein CASSVATGGIQHF. The full variable domain, its missing parts supplied by reference TRBV9 and TRBJ1-5, is DSGVTQTPKHLITATGQRVTLRCSPRSGDLSVYWYQQSLDQGLQFLIQYYNGEERAKGNILERFSAQQFPDLHSELNLSSLELGDSALYFCASSVATGGIQHFGDGTRLSIL.

V is TRBV28 and J is TRBJ1-5; possibly TRBD1 for D (5 bases). Per germline, CDR1 MDHEN and CDR2 SYDVKM. V lost 7 bases and J lost 1, with 14 bases in between. The CDR3 totals 15 residues. Here the CDR3 reads CASNLYRRSNQPQHF. The CDR3 DNA is TGTGCCAGCAACTTATACAGGAGAAGCAATCAGCCCCAGCATTTT.

The chain carries TRBV6-5 and TRBJ1-3; 7 nucleotides line up with TRBD1. Unmatched junction bases numbered 6, after V lost 4 bases and J lost 0 bases. Germline V gives CDR1 MNHEY, CDR2 SVGAGI. The CDR3 is 16 residues long. The CDR3 DNA reads as TGTGCCAGCAGTTCGGACAGGACGAGCTCTGGAAACACCATATATTTT. It specifies CASSSDRTSSGNTIYF.

The chain carries TRBV4-2 and TRBJ1-2; D possibly corresponds to TRBD1 (6 bases). Trimming stripped 1 base from V and 3 bases from J, with 6 bases between. Germline V gene sequence: CDR1 LGHNA, CDR2 YNFKEQ. The CDR3 has 13 residues. CDR3 in DNA: TGTGCCAGCAGCCAAGGACAGGACTATGGCTACACCTTC. Encoded protein: CASSQGQDYGYTF.

This clone was counted once. The chain combines TRBV6-5 with TRBJ1-6; D not resolved. V was clipped by 4 bases and J by 3 bases, with 10 bases between them. Germline lookup yields CDR1 MNHEY and CDR2 SVGAGI. The CDR3 sequence is 15 residues long. The CDR3 DNA sequence: TGTGCCAGCAGTTTGGACCGGGGCTATAATTCACCCCTCCACTTT. Its translation: CASSLDRGYNSPLHF.

The chain joins TRBV18 to TRBJ1-2, with 10 bases lining up with TRBD1. Looked up from germline, CDR1 is KGHSH and CDR2 is LQKENI. CDR3 length: 13 amino acids. J lost 10 bases, V lost 3 bases, and 5 bases had no gene match. CDR3: CASSPRDRGTYTF. As DNA, the CDR3 is TGTGCCAGCTCACCCCGGGACAGGGGAACCTACACCTTC.

The J gene is TRBJ1-2, the V gene TRBV4-2; a weak D match, TRBD1 (5 bases). V dropped 0 bases and J dropped 1 base, with 15 bases sitting between them. Germline CDR1 and CDR2: LGHNA and YNFKEQ. The length of the CDR3 is 17 residues. The CDR3 region is CASSQDRGGGGNYGYTF. The CDR3 DNA reads as TGTGCCAGCAGCCAAGATCGGGGCGGGGGAGGTAACTATGGCTACACCTTC.

J is TRBJ1-3 and V is TRBV11-2; D is ambiguous. Germline V gives CDR1 SGHAT, CDR2 FQNNGV. CDR3 length: 15 residues. Trimming left V 6 bases short and J 4 bases short, with 16 bases between. CDR3 DNA sequence: TGTGCCAGCAGTCGACTATTGGGGAACGGAAACACCATATATTTT. It yields the protein CASSRLLGNGNTIYF.

CDR3 in amino acids: CASSLEGTRSAHARGYTF. The CDR3 DNA reads TGTGCCAGCAGCTTAGAGGGGACTCGATCAGCCCACGCTCGGGGCTACACCTTC. The chain recombines TRBV5-5 with TRBJ1-2; D is perhaps TRBD1 (5 bases). Germline assignment: CDR1 SGHKS and CDR2 YYEKEE (reference sequence). CDR3 length equals 18 residues. V shed 2 bases and J shed 8 bases, with 28 bases lying between them.

The gene calls are TRBV7-9 and TRBJ1-1; 8 bases are shared with TRBD1. V trimming: 5 bases; J trimming: 4 bases; junction bases outside the gene matches: 12. The CDR3 covers 16 residues. Germline V lookup: CDR1 SEHNR, CDR2 FQNEAQ (reference sequence). The CDR3 reads CASSPPTRGQGTEAFF. Written as DNA, the CDR3 is TGTGCCAGCAGCCCCCCGACCAGGGGGCAGGGCACTGAAGCTTTCTTT.

The chain links TRBV4-1 to TRBJ2-5; D possibly corresponds to TRBD1 (7 bases). The CDR3 covers 19 residues. CDR1 is MGHRA, CDR2 YSYEKL, per germline. The germline V and J ends were trimmed by 3 bases and 1 base, with 24 bases remaining between them. CDR3 in DNA: TGCGCCAGCAGCCAGCGACAGGGTCTTGGTCCGGGGGTCCAAGAGACCCAGTACTTC. This gives the protein CASSQRQGLGPGVQETQYF.

The chain joins TRBV5-1 to TRBJ2-3; D gene unclear. The V gene's germline CDR1 is SGHRS and CDR2 YFSETQ. V was trimmed by 4 bases and J by 3 bases, leaving 18 bases between them. The CDR3 length is 16 residues. In DNA form, the CDR3 reads TGCGCCAGCAGCCCCCTCGGGTCCTCCGGGACAGATACGCAGTATTTT. Translated: CASSPLGSSGTDTQYF.

Written as DNA, the CDR3 is TGTGCCAGCTCACCAAGACAAGCCGGAGATACGCAGTATTTT. Its protein is CASSPRQAGDTQYF. The chain couples TRBV18 to TRBJ2-3; D is unclear. The CDR3 runs 14 residues. Trimming pared 2 bases from V and 5 bases from J, leaving 11 bases between. Germline-derived CDR1 and CDR2 are KGHSH and LQKENI.

This clone was picked up a small number of times. The CDR3 sequence is CASRDNLNYGYTF. Here the CDR3 DNA reads TGTGCCAGCAGGGACAACCTGAACTATGGCTACACCTTC. This chain joins TRBV28 and TRBJ1-2; maybe TRBD1 (5 bases). V lost 6 bases, J lost 2 bases, and 10 bases lay in between. Germline loops: CDR1 MDHEN, CDR2 SYDVKM. This CDR3 contains 13 residues.

This clone has just one count. The CDR3 spells CASREGTTEAFF. DNA of the CDR3: TGTGCCAGCAGGGAGGGGACCACTGAAGCTTTCTTT. This chain connects TRBV28 to TRBJ1-1; TRBD1 is a possible D gene (5 bases). V lost 6 bases, J lost 4 bases, and 9 bases lay in between. The CDR3 has 12 amino acids. CDR1 MDHEN and CDR2 SYDVKM come from the germline V gene.

This chain links TRBV25-1 with TRBJ1-2; no clear D. V lost 1 base to trimming and J lost 8 bases, with 17 bases between them. Germline CDR1 is MGHDK and CDR2 is SYGVNS. This CDR3 contains 15 residues. The CDR3 region is CASSEWGDGNAGYTF. The CDR3 nucleotides read TGTGCCAGCAGTGAATGGGGAGACGGCAATGCGGGCTACACCTTC.

The rearrangement links TRBV7-6 to TRBJ2-5; 12 bases are a match to TRBD2. CDR1 SGHVS and CDR2 FNYEAQ come from the germline V gene. The V segment lost 5 bases and the J segment 13 bases; nucleotides outside the gene matches: 23. The CDR3 has 18 amino acids. The CDR3 loop is CASSAQLAGGPGDRWTYF. The CDR3 nucleotides are TGTGCCAGCAGCGCCCAACTAGCGGGGGGCCCGGGGGACCGGTGGACGTACTTC.

This chain links TRBV5-4 with TRBJ1-3; the match to TRBD1 covers 8 bases. Germline V gene lookup returns CDR1 SGHNT and CDR2 YYREEE (reference sequence). The CDR3 has 17 residues. Trimming removed 9 bases from V and 0 bases from J; junction bases left unmatched: 14. The CDR3 region is CATEGRGPNLSGNTIYF. The CDR3, as DNA: TGTGCCACCGAGGGCAGGGGGCCAAATCTCTCTGGAAACACCATATATTTT.

The count of this clone is one. The chain links TRBV29-1 to TRBJ2-3, with 7 positions matching TRBD1. Germline V gene data show CDR1 as SQVTM and CDR2 as ANQGSEA. The CDR3 has 12 amino acids. The ends lost 4 bases at V and 6 bases at J; junction bases unmatched: 4. This CDR3 reads CSVAWDSDTQYF. The CDR3 DNA is TGCAGCGTTGCCTGGGACAGTGATACGCAGTATTTT.

The genes are TRBV19 and TRBJ2-7; D perhaps matches TRBD2 (5 bases). The CDR3 has 13 residues. Trimming removed 5 bases at V and 0 bases at J, with 8 bases between. Per germline, CDR1 LNHDA and CDR2 SQIVND (reference sequence). CDR3 sequence reads: CASSPRDSYEQYV. CDR3 nucleotide sequence: TGTGCCAGTAGTCCACGGGACTCCTACGAGCAGTACGTC.

The genes are TRBV5-5 and TRBJ1-2, with 9 bases lining up with TRBD1. V lost 4 bases to trimming and J lost 6 bases; unmatched junction nucleotides: 7. The CDR3 has 14 residues. CDR1 is SGHKS and CDR2 is YYEKEE in the germline V gene (reference sequence). CDR3 nucleotides: TGTGCCAGCAGCCCCGGGACAGGGAGGAATGGCTACACCTTC. Its protein is CASSPGTGRNGYTF.